What follows are 25 T cell receptor beta chains derived from one specimen sequenced in a study of control samples from healthy donors and cancer patients. Generated by immunoSEQ multiplex PCR, the TCRdb table keeps only in-frame clones and is missing some. The data show some 130,000 clones, with around 90% seen just once and about 2.7% held by the top ten. Sequencing was performed on blood. The source of these receptors is a man aged 35 to 55 in good health.

The chain couples TRBV14 to TRBJ1-2; D not certain. The V end was cut by 0 bases, the J end by 8 bases, with 10 bases between. The CDR3 consists of 13 residues. Germline CDR1 reads SGHDN; CDR2 reads FVKESK. The CDR3 DNA reads as TGTGCCAGCAGCCAAGATGGGTCATGGGGCTACACCTTC. Protein sequence: CASSQDGSWGYTF.

The chain links TRBV6-5 to TRBJ2-7; weak D call: TRBD1 (6 bases). The CDR3 covers 14 residues. V lost 5 bases and J 1 base, leaving 12 bases between the germline ends. Germline lookup yields CDR1 MNHEY and CDR2 SVGAGI. CDR3 region: CASSQRTASYEQYF. The CDR3 nucleotides read TGTGCCAGCAGTCAGAGGACAGCTTCCTACGAGCAGTACTTC.

V gene TRBV9 combines with J gene TRBJ2-2; 10 bases fit TRBD1. Per germline, CDR1 SGDLS and CDR2 YYNGEE. The trim removed 5 bases at V and 4 bases at J, leaving 5 bases unmatched. CDR3 length: 15 amino acids. As DNA, the CDR3 is TGTGCCAGCAGGCTGGGACAGGGGACCACCGGGGAGCTGTTTTTT. Protein sequence: CASRLGQGTTGELFF.

This clone showed up just once. The V gene is TRBV6-5, the J gene TRBJ1-3, with TRBD1 matching over 7 bases. CDR3 length: 16 amino acids. After removal of 2 bases from V and 2 bases from J, the junction contained 6 bases not matched to a gene. Germline assignment: CDR1 MNHEY and CDR2 SVGAGI. DNA for the CDR3: TGTGCCAGCAGTTACGCCAAGGGGGCGCCTGGAAACACCATATATTTT. As protein: CASSYAKGAPGNTIYF.

The chain links TRBV10-3 to TRBJ1-2; D unclear. Deletions cut 3 bases from V and 13 bases from J, with 15 bases between. The CDR3 is 12 amino acids. Germline lookup yields CDR1 ENHRY and CDR2 SYGVKD. CDR3 protein: CAISEVGSSCTF. CDR3 nucleotides: TGTGCCATCAGTGAAGTAGGCAGTAGTTGCACCTTC.

The V call is TRBV5-1, the J call TRBJ2-1, with D unresolved. The CDR3 is 13 residues long. The ends were cut back, 2 bases at V and 5 bases at J, with 8 bases in the middle. The germline CDR1 and CDR2 sequences are SGHRS and YFSETQ. CDR3 sequence: CASSFRRNNEQFF. The CDR3 coding sequence is TGCGCCAGCAGCTTCCGACGTAACAATGAGCAGTTCTTC.

The genes are TRBV12-3 or TRBV12-4 and TRBJ1-2; D is unclear. The CDR3 totals 12 residues. V was clipped by 2 bases and J by 8 bases, with 9 bases between them. CDR3 sequence reads: CASSLRERGYTF. Written as DNA, the CDR3 is TGTGCCAGCAGTTTAAGGGAGCGCGGCTACACCTTC.

A single count supports this clone. The chain is built from TRBV5-1 and TRBJ2-2; 7 bases are shared with TRBD1. The germline V gene encodes CDR1 SGHRS and CDR2 YFSETQ. The CDR3 runs 16 residues. V lost 4 bases, J lost 9 bases, and 15 bases stayed unmatched. This CDR3 is CASSGQTGETRRELFF. The CDR3 bases are TGCGCCAGCAGCGGGCAAACAGGGGAAACGCGGCGGGAGCTGTTTTTT.

The chain couples TRBV4-2 to TRBJ2-2; perhaps TRBD1 as D (6 bases). The germline gives CDR1 LGHNA, CDR2 YNFKEQ. V was cut by 4 bases and J by 4 bases, with 13 bases left in between. The CDR3 totals 15 residues. DNA of the CDR3: TGTGCCAGCAGCCGAGGAACAGGGTTCACCGGGGAGCTGTTTTTT. Translated, it gives CASSRGTGFTGELFF.

The CDR3: CASSHSTGMETQYF. The CDR3 DNA reads TGCGCCAGCAGCCATTCGACAGGGATGGAGACCCAGTACTTC. The J gene is TRBJ2-5, the V gene TRBV4-1, with 7 bases fitting TRBD1. V lost 3 bases to trimming and J lost 5 bases; unmatched junction nucleotides: 6. Germline CDR1 reads MGHRA; CDR2 reads YSYEKL. CDR3 length: 14 residues.

The chain has TRBV28 and TRBJ1-2, with D perhaps TRBD1 (5 bases). The CDR3 is 11 residues long. Trimming stripped 5 bases from V and 8 bases from J, with 9 bases between. Looked up from germline, CDR1 is MDHEN and CDR2 is SYDVKM. CDR3 region: CASSAGTGYTF. The CDR3 DNA reads as TGTGCCAGCAGTGCAGGGACCGGCTACACCTTC.

The chain has TRBV25-1 and TRBJ2-5, with D perhaps TRBD1 or TRBD2 (5 bases each). Trimming stripped 3 bases from V and 4 bases from J, with 9 bases between. Germline values: CDR1 MGHDK, CDR2 SYGVNS. The CDR3 runs to 13 residues. CDR3 sequence reads: CASSEGTVETQYF. Written as DNA, the CDR3 is TGTGCCAGCAGTGAGGGGACGGTAGAGACCCAGTACTTC.

The chain links TRBV28 to TRBJ1-1, with 7 nucleotides matching TRBD1. Germline loops: CDR1 MDHEN, CDR2 SYDVKM. V lost 6 bases, J lost 2 bases, and 9 bases stayed unmatched. There are 15 residues in the CDR3. CDR3 sequence: CASSSPDRTNTEAFF. The CDR3 DNA is TGTGCCAGCAGCTCGCCGGACAGGACAAACACTGAAGCTTTCTTT.

V is TRBV3-1 (or the pseudogene TRBV3-2) and J is TRBJ2-7; 9 bases are a match to TRBD2. The trim removed 5 bases at V and 4 bases at J, leaving 9 bases unmatched. Germline V gives CDR1 LGHDT, CDR2 YNNKEL (reference sequence). This CDR3 has 15 residues. The CDR3 bases are TGTGCCAGCAGCTCCTCGGGACTAGCAGAGTACGAGCAGTACTTC. Protein: CASSSSGLAEYEQYF.

The chain has TRBV5-5 and TRBJ1-2; D uncertain. Trimming left V 4 bases short and J 5 bases short, with 18 bases between. The germline V gene has CDR1 SGHKS and CDR2 YYEKEE (reference sequence). The CDR3 loop spans 15 amino acids. The CDR3: CASSPLPGAEYGYTF. The DNA of the CDR3 is TGTGCCAGCAGCCCATTACCGGGAGCCGAATATGGCTACACCTTC.

This chain uses TRBV15 with TRBJ2-5; D might be TRBD1 or TRBD2, each matching 6 bases. Deletions cut 3 bases from V and 3 bases from J, with 23 bases between. Germline assignment: CDR1 LNHNV and CDR2 YYDKDF (reference sequence). This CDR3 is built from 18 residues. In DNA, the CDR3 is TGTGCCACCAGCAGCTCCGGGGGCGGTAGAGGGGCTGAAGAGACCCAGTACTTC. It is translated as CATSSSGGGRGAEETQYF.

J is TRBJ1-5 and V is TRBV6-5; D not certain. The CDR3 loop spans 15 amino acids. Germline V CDR1 and CDR2: MNHEY, SVGAGI. V lost 6 bases and J 4 bases, leaving 16 bases between the germline ends. The CDR3 DNA reads TGTGCCAGCAGCCCGGTCGGTCAGAGGAATCAGCCCCAGCATTTT. Translating gives CASSPVGQRNQPQHF.

The rearrangement joins TRBV24-1 to TRBJ2-5, with D perhaps matching TRBD1 (5 bases). The CDR3 has 15 residues. CDR1 and CDR2 (germline): KGHDR, SFDVKD. Trimming removed 4 bases from V and 1 base from J, with 12 bases in between. The CDR3 region is CATSDHQGFQETQYF. The CDR3 nucleotides are TGTGCCACCAGTGACCATCAGGGATTCCAAGAGACCCAGTACTTC.

This chain uses TRBV24-1 with TRBJ2-5; D unresolved. V gave up 5 bases and J gave up 1 base, with 10 bases separating them. Per the germline V gene, CDR1 is KGHDR and CDR2 is SFDVKD. CDR3 length: 14 amino acids. The CDR3 spells CATSGQATQETQYF. CDR3 sequence (DNA): TGTGCCACCAGTGGCCAGGCCACCCAAGAGACCCAGTACTTC.

This clone showed up just once. This chain connects TRBV10-2 to TRBJ2-3; perhaps D is TRBD1 or TRBD2 (6 bases each). V was trimmed by 4 bases and J by 1 base, leaving 9 bases between them. The CDR3 has 14 residues. In germline, CDR1 is WSHSY, CDR2 SAAADI. DNA of the CDR3: TGCGCCAGCAGTGTAGGGGGGCGCACAGATACGCAGTATTTT. This translates into CASSVGGRTDTQYF.

V and J are TRBV3-1 (or the pseudogene TRBV3-2) and TRBJ1-6; tentatively, D is TRBD1 (5 bases). Germline loops: CDR1 LGHDT, CDR2 YNNKEL (reference sequence). CDR3 length: 13 amino acids. The V end lost 10 bases, the J end lost 0 bases, and 7 bases lay between the germline ends. The DNA of the CDR3 is TGTGCCACGGGGGGCTCCTATAATTCACCCCTCCACTTT. This translates into CATGGSYNSPLHF.

The table lists this clone with a count of one. The chain has TRBV3-1 (or the pseudogene TRBV3-2) and TRBJ1-2, with TRBD1 as a possible D gene (5 bases). Trimming took off 4 bases at V and 5 bases at J, with 26 bases between the two ends. Germline CDR1 is LGHDT and CDR2 is YNNKEL (reference sequence). CDR3 length equals 18 residues. The CDR3 nucleotides read TGTGCCAGCAGCCCTAATGGGGGGATGACCCGACTCGGGTATGGCTACACCTTC. It yields the protein CASSPNGGMTRLGYGYTF.

The chain uses TRBV10-3 and TRBJ2-6, with 13 positions matching TRBD2. V gave up 5 bases and J gave up 4 bases; unmatched junction bases: 5. The germline V gene encodes CDR1 ENHRY and CDR2 SYGVKD. CDR3 size: 17 residues. CDR3 coding DNA: TGTGCCATCAGTTCGACTAGCGGGGGGACGGGGGCCAACGTCCTGACTTTC. Translation: CAISSTSGGTGANVLTF.

The chain recombines TRBV9 with TRBJ1-1; perhaps TRBD1 as D (5 bases). The CDR3 loop spans 14 amino acids. Germline values: CDR1 SGDLS, CDR2 YYNGEE. V lost 3 bases, J lost 7 bases, and 16 bases lay in between. CDR3 DNA: TGTGCCAGCAGCGCAGACCCGAAGGGGATTGAAGCTTTCTTT. Translation gives CASSADPKGIEAFF.

Only one count was recorded for this clone. The genes are TRBV30 and TRBJ2-7, with 8 bases lining up with TRBD1. The CDR3 has 15 amino acids. The junction had 10 bases not matched to a gene; V was cut back by 4 bases and J by 2 bases. CDR1 is GTSNPN and CDR2 is SVGIG in the germline V gene (reference sequence). Here the CDR3 DNA reads TGTGCCTGGACCTTAGACAGGGGAATCACCTACGAGCAGTACTTC. It is translated as CAWTLDRGITYEQYF. The whole variable domain, remainder taken from reference TRBV30 and TRBJ2-7, is SQTIHQWPATLVQPVGSPLSLECTVEGTSNPNLYWYRQAAGRGLQLLFYSVGIGQISSEVPQNLSASRPQDRQFILSSKKLLLSDSGFYLCAWTLDRGITYEQYFGPGTRLTVT.